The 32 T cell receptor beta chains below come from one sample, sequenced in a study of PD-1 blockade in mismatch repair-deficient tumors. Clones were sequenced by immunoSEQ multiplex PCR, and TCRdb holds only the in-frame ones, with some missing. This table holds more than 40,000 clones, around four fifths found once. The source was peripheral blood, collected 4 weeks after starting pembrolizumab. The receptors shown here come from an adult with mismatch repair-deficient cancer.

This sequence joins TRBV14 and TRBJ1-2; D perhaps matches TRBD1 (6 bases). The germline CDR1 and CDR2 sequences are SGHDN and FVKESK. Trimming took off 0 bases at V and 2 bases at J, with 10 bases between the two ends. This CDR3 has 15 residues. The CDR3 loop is CASSQDVRGNYGYTF. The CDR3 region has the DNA TGTGCCAGCAGCCAAGATGTCAGGGGAAACTATGGCTACACCTTC.

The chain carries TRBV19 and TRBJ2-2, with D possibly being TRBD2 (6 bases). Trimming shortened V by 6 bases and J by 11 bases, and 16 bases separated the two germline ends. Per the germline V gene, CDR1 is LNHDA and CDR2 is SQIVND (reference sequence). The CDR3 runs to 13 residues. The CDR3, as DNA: TGTGCCAGTAGCCTGGTGGGGGAGGTCGAGCTGTTTTTT. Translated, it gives CASSLVGEVELFF. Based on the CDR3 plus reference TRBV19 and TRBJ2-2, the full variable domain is DGGITQSPKYLFRKEGQNVTLSCEQNLNHDAMYWYRQDPGQGLRLIYYSQIVNDFQKGDIAEGYSVSREKKESFPLTVTSAQKNPTAFYLCASSLVGEVELFFGEGSRLTVL.

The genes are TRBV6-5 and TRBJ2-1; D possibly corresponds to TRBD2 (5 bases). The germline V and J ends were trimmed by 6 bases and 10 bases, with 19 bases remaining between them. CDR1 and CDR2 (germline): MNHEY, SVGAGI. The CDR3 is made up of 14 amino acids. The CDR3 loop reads CASSPIGRRLEQFF. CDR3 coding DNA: TGTGCCAGCAGCCCCATTGGACGGAGGCTAGAGCAGTTCTTC.

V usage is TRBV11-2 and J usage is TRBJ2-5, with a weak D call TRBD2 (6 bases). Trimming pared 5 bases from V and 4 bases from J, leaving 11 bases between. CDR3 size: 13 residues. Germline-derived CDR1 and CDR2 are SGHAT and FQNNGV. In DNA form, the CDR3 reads TGTGCCAGCAGCGGGGGACTCGGAGAGACCCAGTACTTC. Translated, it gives CASSGGLGETQYF.

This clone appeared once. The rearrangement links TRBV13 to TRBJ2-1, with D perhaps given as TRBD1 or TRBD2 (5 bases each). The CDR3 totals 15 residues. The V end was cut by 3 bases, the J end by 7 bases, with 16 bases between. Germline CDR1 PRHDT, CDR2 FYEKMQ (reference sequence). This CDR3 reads CASSFLGLRENEQFF. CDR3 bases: TGTGCCAGCAGCTTCCTCGGTCTCAGGGAGAATGAGCAGTTCTTC.

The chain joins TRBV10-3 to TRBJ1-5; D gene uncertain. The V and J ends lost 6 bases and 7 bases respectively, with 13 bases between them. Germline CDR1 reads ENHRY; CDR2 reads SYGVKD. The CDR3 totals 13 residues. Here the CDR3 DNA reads TGTGCCATCAGCCAAGGGAATGGCCAGCCCCAGCATTTT. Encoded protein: CAISQGNGQPQHF.

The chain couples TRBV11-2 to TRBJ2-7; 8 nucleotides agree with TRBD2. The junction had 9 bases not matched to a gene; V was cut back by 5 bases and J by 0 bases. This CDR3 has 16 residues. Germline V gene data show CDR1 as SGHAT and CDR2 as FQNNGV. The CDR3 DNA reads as TGTGCCAGCAGCGACCTCATAGCGGGGACCTCCTACGAGCAGTACTTC. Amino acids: CASSDLIAGTSYEQYF.

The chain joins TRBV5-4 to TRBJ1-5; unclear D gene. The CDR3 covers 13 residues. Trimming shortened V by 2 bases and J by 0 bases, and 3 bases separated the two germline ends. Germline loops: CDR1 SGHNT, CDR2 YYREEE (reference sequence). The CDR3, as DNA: TGTGCCAGCAGCTTTTTTAGCAATCAGCCCCAGCATTTT. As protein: CASSFFSNQPQHF.

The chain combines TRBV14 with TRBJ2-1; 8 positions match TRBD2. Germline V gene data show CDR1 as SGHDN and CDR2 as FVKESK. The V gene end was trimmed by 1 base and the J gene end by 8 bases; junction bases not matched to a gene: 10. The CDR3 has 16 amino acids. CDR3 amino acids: CASSQVGSGSLHEQFF. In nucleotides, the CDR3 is TGTGCCAGCAGCCAAGTTGGAAGCGGGAGTCTCCATGAGCAGTTCTTC.

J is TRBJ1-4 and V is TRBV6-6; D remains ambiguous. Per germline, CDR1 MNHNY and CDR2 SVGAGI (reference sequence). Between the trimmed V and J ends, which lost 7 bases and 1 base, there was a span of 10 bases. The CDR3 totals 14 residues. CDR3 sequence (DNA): TGTGCCAGCACCAAGACACTAACTAATGAAAAACTGTTTTTT. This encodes CASTKTLTNEKLFF.

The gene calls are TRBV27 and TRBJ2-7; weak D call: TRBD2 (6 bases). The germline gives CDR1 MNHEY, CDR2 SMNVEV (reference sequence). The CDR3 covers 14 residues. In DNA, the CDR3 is TGTTCCACCAGGGAACTAGCCCTTCGCGGCGAGCAGTACTTC. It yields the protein CSTRELALRGEQYF.

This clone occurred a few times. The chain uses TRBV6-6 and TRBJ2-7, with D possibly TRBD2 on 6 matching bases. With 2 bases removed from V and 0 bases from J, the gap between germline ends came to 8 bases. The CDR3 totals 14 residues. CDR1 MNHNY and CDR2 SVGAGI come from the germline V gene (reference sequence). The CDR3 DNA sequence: TGTGCCAGCAGTTACACTAGCAACTCCTACGAGCAGTACTTC. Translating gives CASSYTSNSYEQYF.

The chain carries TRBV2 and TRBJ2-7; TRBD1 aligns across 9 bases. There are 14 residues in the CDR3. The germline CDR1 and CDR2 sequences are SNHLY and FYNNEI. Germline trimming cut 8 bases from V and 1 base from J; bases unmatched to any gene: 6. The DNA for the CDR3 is TGTGCCAGCGTGGACAGGGGAAAGTCCTACGAGCAGTACTTC. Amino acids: CASVDRGKSYEQYF.

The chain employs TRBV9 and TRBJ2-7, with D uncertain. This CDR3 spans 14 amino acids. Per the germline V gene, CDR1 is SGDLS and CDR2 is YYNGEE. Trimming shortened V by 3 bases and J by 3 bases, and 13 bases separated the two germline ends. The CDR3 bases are TGTGCCAGCAGCGCCTCAGACATGATCTACGAGCAGTACTTC. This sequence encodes CASSASDMIYEQYF.

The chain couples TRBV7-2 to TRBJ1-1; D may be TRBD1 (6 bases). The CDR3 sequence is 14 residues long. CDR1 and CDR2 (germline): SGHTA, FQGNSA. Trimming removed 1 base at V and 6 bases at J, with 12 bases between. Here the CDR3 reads CASSLGQGIPEAFF. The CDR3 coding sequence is TGTGCCAGCAGCTTAGGGCAGGGGATACCTGAAGCTTTCTTT. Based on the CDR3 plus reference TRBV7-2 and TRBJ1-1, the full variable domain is GAGVSQSPSNKVTEKGKDVELRCDPISGHTALYWYRQSLGQGLEFLIYFQGNSAPDKSGLPSDRFSAERTGGSVSTLTIQRTQQEDSAVYLCASSLGQGIPEAFFGQGTRLTVV.

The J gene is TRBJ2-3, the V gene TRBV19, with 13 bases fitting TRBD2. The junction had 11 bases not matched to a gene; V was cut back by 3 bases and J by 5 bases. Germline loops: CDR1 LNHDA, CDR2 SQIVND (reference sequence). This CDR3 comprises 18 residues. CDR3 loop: CASSMGLLAGGPKDTQYF. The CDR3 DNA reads TGTGCCAGTAGTATGGGACTACTAGCGGGAGGGCCAAAAGATACGCAGTATTTT. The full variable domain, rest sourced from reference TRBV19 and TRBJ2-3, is DGGITQSPKYLFRKEGQNVTLSCEQNLNHDAMYWYRQDPGQGLRLIYYSQIVNDFQKGDIAEGYSVSREKKESFPLTVTSAQKNPTAFYLCASSMGLLAGGPKDTQYFGPGTRLTVL.

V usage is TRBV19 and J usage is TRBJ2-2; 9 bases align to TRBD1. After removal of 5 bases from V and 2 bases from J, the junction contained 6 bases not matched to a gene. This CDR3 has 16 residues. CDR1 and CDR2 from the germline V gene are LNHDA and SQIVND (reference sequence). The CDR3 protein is CASSVPGQGNTGELFF. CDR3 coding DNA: TGTGCCAGTAGTGTCCCGGGACAGGGCAACACCGGGGAGCTGTTTTTT.

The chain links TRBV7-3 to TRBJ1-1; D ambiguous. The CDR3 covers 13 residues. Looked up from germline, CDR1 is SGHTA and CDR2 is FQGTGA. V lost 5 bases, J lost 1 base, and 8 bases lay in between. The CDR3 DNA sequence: TGTGCCAGCAGCCTCGGGAGGAACACTGAAGCTTTCTTT. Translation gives CASSLGRNTEAFF.

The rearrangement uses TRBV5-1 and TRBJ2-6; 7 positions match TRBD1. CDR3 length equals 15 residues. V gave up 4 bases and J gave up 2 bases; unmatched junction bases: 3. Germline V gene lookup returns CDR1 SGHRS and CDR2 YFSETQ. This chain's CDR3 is CASSPQGTGANVLTF. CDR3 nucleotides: TGCGCCAGCAGCCCACAGGGGACTGGGGCCAACGTCCTGACTTTC.

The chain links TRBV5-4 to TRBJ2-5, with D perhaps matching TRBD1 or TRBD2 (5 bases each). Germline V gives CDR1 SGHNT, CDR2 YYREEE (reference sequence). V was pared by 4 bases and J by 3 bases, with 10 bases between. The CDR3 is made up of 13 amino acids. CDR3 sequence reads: CASSVMGEETQYF. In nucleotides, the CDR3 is TGTGCCAGCAGCGTGATGGGGGAAGAGACCCAGTACTTC.

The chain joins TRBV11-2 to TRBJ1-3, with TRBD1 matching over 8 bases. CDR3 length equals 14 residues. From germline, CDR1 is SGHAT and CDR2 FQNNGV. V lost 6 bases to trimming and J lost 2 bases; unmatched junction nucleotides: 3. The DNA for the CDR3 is TGTGCCAGCAGTTTGACAGGGGCTGGAAACACCATATATTTT. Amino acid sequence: CASSLTGAGNTIYF.

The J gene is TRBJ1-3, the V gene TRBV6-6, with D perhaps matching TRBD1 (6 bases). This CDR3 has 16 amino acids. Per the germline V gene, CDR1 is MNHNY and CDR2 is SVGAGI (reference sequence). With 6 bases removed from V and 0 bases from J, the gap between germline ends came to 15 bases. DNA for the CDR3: TGTGCCAGCAGCTTCCTGGGGGGGCTCTCTGGAAACACCATATATTTT. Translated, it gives CASSFLGGLSGNTIYF.

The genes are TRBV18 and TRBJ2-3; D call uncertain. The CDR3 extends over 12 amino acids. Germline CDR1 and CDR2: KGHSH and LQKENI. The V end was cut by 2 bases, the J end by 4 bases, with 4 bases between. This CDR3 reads CASSPKSDTQYF. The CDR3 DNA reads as TGTGCCAGCTCACCAAAGTCAGATACGCAGTATTTT.

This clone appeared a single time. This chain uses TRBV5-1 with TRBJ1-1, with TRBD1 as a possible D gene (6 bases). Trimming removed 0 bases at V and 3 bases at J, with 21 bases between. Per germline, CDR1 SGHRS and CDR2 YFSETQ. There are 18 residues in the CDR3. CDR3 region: CASSLDRGGQGRDTEAFF. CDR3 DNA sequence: TGCGCCAGCAGCTTGGATCGTGGGGGGCAAGGAAGGGACACTGAAGCTTTCTTT.

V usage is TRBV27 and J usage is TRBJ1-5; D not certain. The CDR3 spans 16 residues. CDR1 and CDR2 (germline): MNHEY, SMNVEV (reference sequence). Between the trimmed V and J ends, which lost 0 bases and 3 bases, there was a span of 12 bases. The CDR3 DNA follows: TGTGCCAGCAGTTTATCGTCCGGGTTCGTCAATCAGCCCCAGCATTTT. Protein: CASSLSSGFVNQPQHF.

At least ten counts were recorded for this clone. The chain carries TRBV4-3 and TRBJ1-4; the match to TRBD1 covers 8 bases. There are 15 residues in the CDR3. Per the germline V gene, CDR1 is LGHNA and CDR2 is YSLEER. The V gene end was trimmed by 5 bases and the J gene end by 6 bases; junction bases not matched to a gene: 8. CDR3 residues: CASSSYRGTDEKLFF. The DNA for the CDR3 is TGCGCCAGCAGCTCGTACAGGGGGACCGATGAAAAACTGTTTTTT.

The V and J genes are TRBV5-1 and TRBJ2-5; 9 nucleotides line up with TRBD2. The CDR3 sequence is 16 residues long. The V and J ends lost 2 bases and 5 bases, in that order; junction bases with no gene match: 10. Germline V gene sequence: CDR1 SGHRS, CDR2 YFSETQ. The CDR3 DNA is TGCGCCAGCAGCTTTGAGGCTAGCGGGAAGGGTGAGACCCAGTACTTC. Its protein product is CASSFEASGKGETQYF. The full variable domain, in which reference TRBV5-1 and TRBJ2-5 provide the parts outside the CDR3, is KAGVTQTPRYLIKTRGQQVTLSCSPISGHRSVSWYQQTPGQGLQFLFEYFSETQRNKGNFPGRFSGRQFSNSRSEMNVSTLELGDSALYLCASSFEASGKGETQYFGPGTRLLVL.

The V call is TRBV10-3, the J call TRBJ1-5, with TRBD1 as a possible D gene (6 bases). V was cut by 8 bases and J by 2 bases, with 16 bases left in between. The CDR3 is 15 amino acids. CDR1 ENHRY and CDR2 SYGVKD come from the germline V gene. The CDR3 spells CAIWGGSEGNQPQHF. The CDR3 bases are TGTGCCATCTGGGGGGGCTCGGAAGGCAATCAGCCCCAGCATTTT.

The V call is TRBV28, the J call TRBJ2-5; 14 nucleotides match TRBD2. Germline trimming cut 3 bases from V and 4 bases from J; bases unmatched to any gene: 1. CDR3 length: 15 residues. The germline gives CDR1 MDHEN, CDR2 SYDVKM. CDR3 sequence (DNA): TGTGCCAGCAGTTTGACTAGCGGGAGGGCAGAGACCCAGTACTTC. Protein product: CASSLTSGRAETQYF. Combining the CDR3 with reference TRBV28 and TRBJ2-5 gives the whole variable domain DVKVTQSSRYLVKRTGEKVFLECVQDMDHENMFWYRQDPGLGLRLIYFSYDVKMKEKGDIPEGYSVSREKKERFSLILESASTNQTSMYLCASSLTSGRAETQYFGPGTRLLVL.

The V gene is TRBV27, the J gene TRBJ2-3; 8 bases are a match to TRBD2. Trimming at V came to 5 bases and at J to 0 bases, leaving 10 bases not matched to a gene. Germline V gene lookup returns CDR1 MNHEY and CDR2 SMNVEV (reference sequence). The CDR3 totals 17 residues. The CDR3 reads CASSSPWTSRSTDTQYF. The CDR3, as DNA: TGTGCCAGCAGTAGCCCCTGGACTAGCAGAAGCACAGATACGCAGTATTTT.

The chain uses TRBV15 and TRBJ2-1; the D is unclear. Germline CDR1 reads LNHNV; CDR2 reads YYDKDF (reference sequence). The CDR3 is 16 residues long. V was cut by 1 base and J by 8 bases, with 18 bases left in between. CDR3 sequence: CATSRGLGLTRDEQFF. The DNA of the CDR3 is TGTGCCACCAGCAGAGGCTTGGGCCTGACTCGGGATGAGCAGTTCTTC.

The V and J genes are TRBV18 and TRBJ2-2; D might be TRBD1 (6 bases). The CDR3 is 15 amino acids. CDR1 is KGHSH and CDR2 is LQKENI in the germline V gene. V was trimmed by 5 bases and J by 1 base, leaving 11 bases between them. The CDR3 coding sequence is TGTGCCAGCTCAAGTGACAGGATGAACACCGGGGAGCTGTTTTTT. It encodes CASSSDRMNTGELFF.